The rows below give T cell receptor beta chains drawn from one sample of a study of blood T cell repertoires in COVID-19. The table came from immunoSEQ multiplex PCR; TCRdb's copy has only in-frame clones and leaves some out. The sample shows some 200,000 clones, around 87% of them seen only once. Sequenced sample: peripheral blood. These receptors came from a man in his forties with active or convalescent COVID-19. Both conserved end residues are trimmed from each CDR3. The order of the fields is V gene, J gene, clone size, D gene, CDR3 protein. The D gene is left open where the match is weak. The size entry is marked missing in some rows and otherwise reads once, few, many or a size class.

v_gene: TRBV13; j_gene: TRBJ1-6; abundance: -; d_gene: -; CDR3aa: ASSPLRGSYNSPLH
v_gene: TRBV28; j_gene: TRBJ1-4; abundance: few; d_gene: TRBD1; CDR3aa: ASLPGQGGKLF
v_gene: TRBV7-2; j_gene: TRBJ2-1; abundance: -; d_gene: TRBD2; CDR3aa: ASSLNTGGTYNEQF
v_gene: TRBV7-9; j_gene: TRBJ1-2; abundance: -; d_gene: TRBD1; CDR3aa: ASSLSRGLGYT
v_gene: TRBV4-2; j_gene: TRBJ1-6; abundance: -; d_gene: -; CDR3aa: ASSQVTGNNSPLH
v_gene: TRBV7-3; j_gene: TRBJ2-1; abundance: -; d_gene: -; CDR3aa: ASSLEQGSYNEQF
v_gene: TRBV27; j_gene: TRBJ2-3; abundance: -; d_gene: TRBD2; CDR3aa: ASSFLAGVSTDTQY
v_gene: TRBV3-1/TRBV3-2; j_gene: TRBJ1-2; abundance: -; d_gene: -; CDR3aa: ASSLEGQGGGYT
v_gene: TRBV2; j_gene: TRBJ2-1; abundance: few; d_gene: -; CDR3aa: ASSARILNEQF
v_gene: TRBV10-3; j_gene: TRBJ2-7; abundance: few; d_gene: -; CDR3aa: AISDSGGTDEQY
v_gene: TRBV5-1; j_gene: TRBJ2-7; abundance: -; d_gene: -; CDR3aa: ASSLAHGDEQY
v_gene: TRBV27; j_gene: TRBJ1-3; abundance: few; d_gene: TRBD1; CDR3aa: ASSTGTGRPGNTIY
v_gene: TRBV30; j_gene: TRBJ1-6; abundance: -; d_gene: -; CDR3aa: AGRTANSPLH
v_gene: TRBV7-3; j_gene: TRBJ2-1; abundance: -; d_gene: -; CDR3aa: ASSPGRGGNEQF
v_gene: TRBV24-1; j_gene: TRBJ1-6; abundance: few; d_gene: TRBD1; CDR3aa: ATRRTGDSPLH
v_gene: TRBV30; j_gene: TRBJ2-7; abundance: -; d_gene: -; CDR3aa: AWRSTGSSGEQY
v_gene: TRBV30; j_gene: TRBJ2-2; abundance: -; d_gene: TRBD1; CDR3aa: AWSVRTGNHGELF
v_gene: TRBV7-3; j_gene: TRBJ1-6; abundance: -; d_gene: TRBD1; CDR3aa: ASSPQGGNSPLH
v_gene: TRBV5-4; j_gene: TRBJ1-4; abundance: -; d_gene: -; CDR3aa: ASSLGGVATNEKLF
v_gene: TRBV5-1; j_gene: TRBJ1-1; abundance: -; d_gene: -; CDR3aa: ASSWRGGTEAF
v_gene: TRBV6-2/TRBV6-3; j_gene: TRBJ2-7; abundance: -; d_gene: -; CDR3aa: ASSYPPVEQY
v_gene: TRBV20-1; j_gene: TRBJ1-1; abundance: -; d_gene: -; CDR3aa: SASDPNTEAF
v_gene: TRBV19; j_gene: TRBJ2-2; abundance: -; d_gene: TRBD2; CDR3aa: ASKERGTISTGELF
v_gene: TRBV3-1/TRBV3-2; j_gene: TRBJ2-7; abundance: -; d_gene: -; CDR3aa: ASSQGAGPYEQY
v_gene: TRBV3-1/TRBV3-2; j_gene: TRBJ2-7; abundance: -; d_gene: -; CDR3aa: ASSPRDSSYEQY
v_gene: TRBV10-2; j_gene: TRBJ2-3; abundance: few; d_gene: TRBD2; CDR3aa: ASSEGLAGGTDTQY
v_gene: TRBV30; j_gene: TRBJ1-3; abundance: -; d_gene: TRBD1; CDR3aa: AWSLMTGNTIY
v_gene: TRBV5-1; j_gene: TRBJ2-1; abundance: -; d_gene: TRBD2; CDR3aa: ASSLEGLADEQF